This passage covers 26 T cell receptor beta chains from one sample sequenced in a study of CXCR3-negative and CXCR3-positive naive CD8 T cells. cDNA libraries for TRB were generated by 5' RACE incorporating UMI labels. TCRdb reprocessed the 5' RACE reads; each CDR3 protein has one entry and no DNA is given. This sample's clone table lists about 150,000 distinct CDR3 sequences. Study-level results: Naive CXCR3-positive cells had TRB CDR3s more hydrophobic than those of CXCR3-negative naive cells.

No antigen is known for these receptors. The sequenced sample consisted of naive CXCR3+ CD8+ T cells from blood. Subset defined: CD45RO-CCR7+CD27+CD95- naive CD8+ T cells expressing CXCR3 (TNR3+). The receptors were sampled from a human donor in good health. Some clones in this sample may be carry-over from other donors' samples.

The chain couples TRBV7-9 to TRBJ2-3; TCRdb returns TRBD1, unconfirmable since there is no DNA. The CDR3 length is 15 residues. Germline lookup yields CDR1 SEHNR and CDR2 FQNEAQ (reference sequence). The CDR3 loop reads CASSLGQTYTDTQYF.

The chain recombines TRBV4-2 with TRBJ2-1. This CDR3 is 13 amino acids long. Per the germline V gene, CDR1 is LGHNA and CDR2 is YNFKEQ. The CDR3 sequence: CASSHGLYNEQFF.

The V and J genes are TRBV13 and TRBJ2-1. Looked up from germline, CDR1 is PRHDT and CDR2 is FYEKMQ (reference sequence). The CDR3 length is 17 residues. The CDR3: CASSLNGDPLFNNEQFF.

This chain uses TRBV28 with TRBJ1-5. CDR3 size: 18 residues. Per germline, CDR1 MDHEN and CDR2 SYDVKM. Here the CDR3 reads CASSSPRETPDGDQPQHF.

This chain links TRBV15 with TRBJ2-2; TCRdb proposes TRBD1, but this gene call is untestable without DNA. Germline V gene data show CDR1 as LNHNV and CDR2 as YYDKDF (reference sequence). The CDR3 has 14 amino acids. CDR3 sequence reads: CATGTGAGTGELFF.

The chain is built from TRBV14 and TRBJ2-3. In germline, CDR1 is SGHDN, CDR2 FVKESK. The CDR3 runs to 17 residues. The CDR3 protein is CASSQGPAIHPTDTQYF.

This rearrangement joins TRBV7-3 to TRBJ2-3; with no DNA, the TCRdb D assignment of TRBD2 cannot be verified. Germline CDR1 SGHTA, CDR2 FQGTGA. The CDR3 extends over 15 amino acids. The CDR3 protein is CASSLAGGATDTQYF.

The genes are TRBV18 and TRBJ1-1; no DNA is available, so the TRBD1 call from TCRdb remains unchecked. The CDR3 covers 15 residues. Germline V lookup: CDR1 KGHSH, CDR2 LQKENI. CDR3 residues: CASSLPSQVGTEAFF.

The chain is built from TRBV5-5 and TRBJ2-7; checking the TCRdb D call of TRBD1 is not possible without DNA. Germline CDR1 reads SGHKS; CDR2 reads YYEKEE (reference sequence). The CDR3 sequence is 14 residues long. CDR3 loop: CASSLDDRGYEQYF.

The J gene is TRBJ2-1, the V gene TRBV27. Germline CDR1 and CDR2: MNHEY and SMNVEV (reference sequence). CDR3 size: 14 residues. CDR3 sequence: CASSLKAIYNEQFF.

The gene calls are TRBV7-8 and TRBJ2-3; TCRdb reports TRBD2, a call that lacks DNA to check it against. Germline lookup yields CDR1 SGHVS and CDR2 FQNEAQ. The CDR3 has 15 amino acids. The CDR3 protein is CASSLLAGGGDTQYF.

The chain carries TRBV20-1 and TRBJ2-1; the D gene TCRdb calls, TRBD1, cannot be checked with no DNA. The CDR3 contains 16 residues. Germline-derived CDR1 and CDR2 are DFQATT and SNEGSKA (reference sequence). CDR3 amino acids: CSARRIGTGGNNEQFF.

The chain has TRBV29-1 and TRBJ2-7. The CDR3 spans 11 residues. From germline, CDR1 is SQVTM and CDR2 ANQGSEA. The CDR3 reads CSVYLYYEQYF.

This chain connects TRBV7-9 to TRBJ1-2; no DNA is available, so the TRBD1 call from TCRdb remains unchecked. The germline CDR1 and CDR2 sequences are SEHNR and FQNEAQ (reference sequence). CDR3 length: 14 residues. CDR3 in amino acids: CASSLVGGGYGYTF. Combining the CDR3 with reference TRBV7-9 and TRBJ1-2 gives the whole variable domain DTGVSQNPRHKITKRGQNVTFRCDPISEHNRLYWYRQTLGQGPEFLTYFQNEAQLEKSRLLSDRFSAERPKGSFSTLEIQRTEQGDSAMYLCASSLVGGGYGYTFGSGTRLTVV.

V is TRBV27 and J is TRBJ1-2; with no DNA, the TCRdb D assignment of TRBD1 cannot be verified. Germline CDR1 and CDR2: MNHEY and SMNVEV (reference sequence). There are 15 residues in the CDR3. The CDR3 spells CASSLAGQGYYGYTF.

V and J are TRBV7-8 and TRBJ2-2; the D call of TRBD1 rests on TCRdb alone, since no DNA is present to check it. CDR1 is SGHVS, CDR2 FQNEAQ, per germline. The CDR3 totals 14 residues. The CDR3 sequence is CASTGSRVTGELFF.

V is TRBV5-6 and J is TRBJ1-6; TCRdb's assignment of TRBD1 cannot be checked, as there is no DNA. The germline V gene encodes CDR1 SGHDT and CDR2 YYEEEE. The CDR3 sequence is 15 residues long. CDR3: CASSLDPGENSPLHF.

The chain is built from TRBV20-1 and TRBJ2-1; TCRdb's D call of TRBD2 is untestable without DNA. CDR3 length: 14 residues. CDR1 is DFQATT, CDR2 SNEGSKA, per germline (reference sequence). The CDR3 sequence: CSAHTSDGHNEQFF.

The CDR3 sequence is CSARPRGVMALHF. The rearrangement joins TRBV20-1 to TRBJ1-6; with no DNA, the TCRdb D assignment of TRBD1 cannot be verified. The germline V gene has CDR1 DFQATT and CDR2 SNEGSKA (reference sequence). The CDR3 extends over 13 amino acids.

This sequence joins TRBV11-2 and TRBJ2-5; TCRdb reports TRBD1, a call that lacks DNA to check it against. This CDR3 is 16 amino acids long. Looked up from germline, CDR1 is SGHAT and CDR2 is FQNNGV. CDR3 region: CASRSPGGGIQETQYF.

The genes are TRBV7-9 and TRBJ2-7. Germline CDR1 is SEHNR and CDR2 is FQNEAQ (reference sequence). The CDR3 runs to 12 residues. The CDR3 protein is CASSPSSYEQYF.

The J gene is TRBJ2-7, the V gene TRBV6-2 or TRBV6-3; lacking DNA, the TRBD1 call made by TCRdb goes unchecked. Germline lookup yields CDR1 MNHEY and CDR2 SVGEGT. The CDR3 is 15 residues long. The CDR3 region is CASSYTGTGSSEQYF.

The chain has TRBV5-4 and TRBJ2-7; checking the TCRdb D call of TRBD2 is not possible without DNA. The germline CDR1 and CDR2 sequences are SGHNT and YYREEE (reference sequence). This CDR3 has 15 residues. The CDR3 loop reads CASSFSSGGDYEQYF.

The genes are TRBV7-2 and TRBJ2-1; TCRdb proposes TRBD1, but this gene call is untestable without DNA. Germline lookup yields CDR1 SGHTA and CDR2 FQGNSA. The CDR3 sequence is 15 residues long. The CDR3 is CASSPNSGFGNEQFF.

V usage is TRBV5-1 and J usage is TRBJ2-2; there is no DNA to check the TCRdb D call of TRBD1. Germline V lookup: CDR1 SGHRS, CDR2 YFSETQ. This CDR3 has 14 amino acids. This chain's CDR3 is CASQTGANTGELFF.

The chain employs TRBV7-2 and TRBJ2-3; no DNA is available, so the TRBD2 call from TCRdb remains unchecked. The CDR3 is 19 residues long. Per the germline V gene, CDR1 is SGHTA and CDR2 is FQGNSA. CDR3 region: CASSSAGLRSPFFTDTQYF.